The 14 T cell receptor beta chains listed next were all sequenced from one sample in a study of identical twins. MiXCR, run by TCRdb on the 5' RACE reads, gives a single entry per CDR3 protein. The profile shows about 690,000 distinct CDR3 sequences, around 5.7% of them singletons. The sequencing sample was made of naive T cells sorted from blood. These receptors originate from a man between 18 and 29 years old in good health.

Ten or more counts support this clonotype. This chain connects TRBV20-1 to TRBJ2-3; 8 bases match TRBD2. Germline trimming cut 8 bases from V and 2 bases from J; bases unmatched to any gene: 6. The CDR3 consists of 13 residues. CDR1 is DFQATT and CDR2 is SNEGSKA in the germline V gene (reference sequence). DNA of the CDR3: TGCAGTTTAGGCGGGAGGACCACAGATACGCAGTATTTT. It encodes CSLGGRTTDTQYF.

This clonotype was recorded at least ten times. The V and J genes are TRBV27 and TRBJ2-2; D is unresolved. Trimming pared 8 bases from V and 1 base from J, leaving 8 bases between. Germline V lookup: CDR1 MNHEY, CDR2 SMNVEV (reference sequence). This CDR3 region has 13 residues. For the CDR3, the DNA is TGTGCCAGCTCAGTATGGAACACCGGGGAGCTGTTTTTT. It yields the protein CASSVWNTGELFF.

This clonotype was recorded many times. Here the CDR3 reads CASSLPAEHNEQFF. The DNA of the CDR3 is TGTGCCAGCAGCTTGCCAGCGGAGCACAATGAGCAGTTCTTC. This chain uses TRBV7-2 with TRBJ2-1; D perhaps matches TRBD2 (5 bases). Germline V gives CDR1 SGHTA, CDR2 FQGNSA. V lost 3 bases to trimming and J lost 5 bases, with 11 bases between them. The CDR3 totals 14 residues.

The V call is TRBV7-9, the J call TRBJ2-1, with 8 bases matching TRBD1. Germline V gene lookup returns CDR1 SEHNR and CDR2 FQNEAQ (reference sequence). This CDR3 contains 16 residues. The J segment lost 7 bases and the V segment lost 5 bases, leaving 13 bases of the junction unmatched. CDR3 bases: TGTGCCAGCAGCCGGGTCGGGGGACAGGCGCGTAATGAGCAGTTCTTC. Its translation is CASSRVGGQARNEQFF.

This clonotype has only a few counts. The chain uses TRBV6-4 and TRBJ2-5; 7 bases are a match to TRBD2. The V gene's germline CDR1 is MRHNA and CDR2 SNTAGT. The V segment lost 7 bases and the J segment 5 bases; nucleotides outside the gene matches: 16. The CDR3 contains 16 residues. The CDR3 DNA follows: TGTGCCAGCAAAGCAAATCTGCAGGGACTATGGGAGACCCAGTACTTC. The encoded protein is CASKANLQGLWETQYF.

This clonotype was counted many times. As DNA, the CDR3 is TGCGCCAGCTGTAGCGGGACGACCGGCGACGAGCAGTACGTC. Translated: CASCSGTTGDEQYV. This sequence joins TRBV5-1 and TRBJ2-7; 8 nucleotides align to TRBD2. The junction had 11 bases not matched to a gene; V was cut back by 7 bases and J by 5 bases. Germline CDR1 reads SGHRS; CDR2 reads YFSETQ. CDR3 length: 14 amino acids.

This clonotype was found many times. V and J are TRBV12-3 or TRBV12-4 and TRBJ2-2; D gene ambiguous. The ends were cut back, 1 base at V and 6 bases at J, with 6 bases in the middle. CDR3 length: 13 amino acids. CDR3 sequence (DNA): TGTGCCAGCAGTTTAGGGGTCGCCGGGGAGCTGTTTTTT. This gives the protein CASSLGVAGELFF.

This clonotype was seen at least ten times. The chain combines TRBV12-3 or TRBV12-4 with TRBJ1-1; no definite D call. V lost 4 bases and J 4 bases, leaving 16 bases between the germline ends. The CDR3 has 15 residues. The CDR3 here is CASSSLTETSTEAFF. In DNA form, the CDR3 reads TGTGCCAGCAGTTCCCTGACCGAGACTAGCACTGAAGCTTTCTTT.

This clonotype was counted many times. The V gene is TRBV12-3 or TRBV12-4, the J gene TRBJ2-2, with 7 bases lining up with TRBD2. The J segment lost 5 bases and the V segment lost 5 bases, leaving 5 bases of the junction unmatched. The CDR3 is 14 amino acids. This CDR3 reads CASSRRERTGELFF. The CDR3 bases are TGTGCCAGCAGTAGGCGGGAGAGGACCGGGGAGCTGTTTTTT.

The sample holds a few counts of this clonotype. This rearrangement joins TRBV7-9 to TRBJ2-3; possibly TRBD1 for D (5 bases). V lost 4 bases and J lost 0, with 11 bases in between. The V gene's germline CDR1 is SEHNR and CDR2 FQNEAQ (reference sequence). The CDR3 is made up of 15 amino acids. The CDR3 is CASSSDQGSTDTQYF. CDR3 in DNA: TGTGCCAGCAGCTCCGACCAGGGTAGCACAGATACGCAGTATTTT. Supplemented by reference TRBV7-9 and TRBJ2-3, the full variable domain reads DTGVSQNPRHKITKRGQNVTFRCDPISEHNRLYWYRQTLGQGPEFLTYFQNEAQLEKSRLLSDRFSAERPKGSFSTLEIQRTEQGDSAMYLCASSSDQGSTDTQYFGPGTRLTVL.

This clonotype was recorded a few times. This chain links TRBV19 with TRBJ2-1, with D unresolved. Trimming took off 10 bases at V and 5 bases at J, with 15 bases between the two ends. The CDR3 loop spans 13 amino acids. Germline values: CDR1 LNHDA, CDR2 SQIVND (reference sequence). The CDR3 DNA is TGTGCCACCTCCACCGCACAGAACAATGAGCAGTTCTTC. The encoded protein is CATSTAQNNEQFF. Based on the CDR3 plus reference TRBV19 and TRBJ2-1, the full variable domain is DGGITQSPKYLFRKEGQNVTLSCEQNLNHDAMYWYRQDPGQGLRLIYYSQIVNDFQKGDIAEGYSVSREKKESFPLTVTSAQKNPTAFYLCATSTAQNNEQFFGPGTRLTVL.

This clonotype was counted between two and nine times. The chain is built from TRBV3-1 and TRBJ2-1; D perhaps matches TRBD2 (5 bases). V lost 1 base, J lost 0 bases, and 16 bases lay in between. There are 18 residues in the CDR3. Per the germline V gene, CDR1 is LGHDT and CDR2 is YNNKEL (reference sequence). DNA for the CDR3: TGTGCCAGCAGCCAAGCAGGCGGGCCGAGGGACTCCTACAATGAGCAGTTCTTC. It translates to CASSQAGGPRDSYNEQFF.

This clonotype was found many times. The chain carries TRBV5-6 and TRBJ2-1; D might be TRBD2 (6 bases). Germline V gene sequence: CDR1 SGHDT, CDR2 YYEEEE. CDR3 length: 13 residues. V lost 3 bases and J 10 bases, leaving 14 bases between the germline ends. The CDR3 DNA reads as TGTGCCAGCAGCTGGGGACTCCCTGGAGAGCAGTTCTTC. Translated: CASSWGLPGEQFF.

The J gene is TRBJ2-7, the V gene TRBV29-1; 9 bases align to TRBD1. CDR1 is SQVTM, CDR2 ANQGSEA, per germline. After removal of 6 bases from V and 5 bases from J, the junction contained 11 bases not matched to a gene. The CDR3 loop spans 14 amino acids. CDR3 bases: TGCAGCGTGCCTACTGGGGACAGGGCCCACGAGCAGTACTTC. Residues: CSVPTGDRAHEQYF.